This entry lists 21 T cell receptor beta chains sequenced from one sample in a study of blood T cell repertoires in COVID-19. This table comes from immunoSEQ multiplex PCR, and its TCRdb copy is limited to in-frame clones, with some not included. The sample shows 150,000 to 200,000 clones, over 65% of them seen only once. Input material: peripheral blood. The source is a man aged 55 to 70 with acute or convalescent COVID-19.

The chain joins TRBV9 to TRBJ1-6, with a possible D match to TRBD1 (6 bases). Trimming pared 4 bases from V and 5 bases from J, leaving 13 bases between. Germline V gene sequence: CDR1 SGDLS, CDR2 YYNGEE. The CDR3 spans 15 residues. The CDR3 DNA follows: TGTGCCAGCAGCCCCCCGACAGGAGATAATTCACCCCTCCACTTT. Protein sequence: CASSPPTGDNSPLHF.

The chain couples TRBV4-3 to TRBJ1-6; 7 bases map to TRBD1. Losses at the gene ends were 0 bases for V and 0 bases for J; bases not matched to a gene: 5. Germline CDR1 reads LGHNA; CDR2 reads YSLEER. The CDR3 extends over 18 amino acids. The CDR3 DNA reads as TGCGCCAGCAGCCAAGAACGGGACAGCTCCTCCTATAATTCACCCCTCCACTTT. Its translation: CASSQERDSSSYNSPLHF.

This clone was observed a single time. The DNA for the CDR3 is TGTGCCAGCAGCTCCCACCAAGGACAGGGTGAAGCTTTCTTT. The encoded protein is CASSSHQGQGEAFF. This chain links TRBV7-8 with TRBJ1-1, with 8 bases fitting TRBD1. The germline V gene has CDR1 SGHVS and CDR2 FQNEAQ. This CDR3 region has 14 residues. J was trimmed by 7 bases and V by 4 bases; bases with no gene match: 8. Filled out from reference TRBV7-8 and TRBJ1-1, the complete variable domain reads GAGVSQSPRYKVAKRGQDVALRCDPISGHVSLFWYQQALGQGPEFLTYFQNEAQLDKSGLPSDRFFAERPEGSVSTLKIQRTQQEDSAVYLCASSSHQGQGEAFFGQGTRLTVV.

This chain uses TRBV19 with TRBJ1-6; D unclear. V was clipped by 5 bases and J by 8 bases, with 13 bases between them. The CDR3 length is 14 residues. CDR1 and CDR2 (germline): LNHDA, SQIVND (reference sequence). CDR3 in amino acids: CASSLGGQDSPLHF. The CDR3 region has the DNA TGTGCCAGTAGTCTGGGTGGTCAGGATTCACCCCTCCACTTT.

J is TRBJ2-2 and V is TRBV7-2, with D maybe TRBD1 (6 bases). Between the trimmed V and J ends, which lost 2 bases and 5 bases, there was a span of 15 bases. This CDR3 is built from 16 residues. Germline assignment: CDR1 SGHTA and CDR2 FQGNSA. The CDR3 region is CASSLTIGGATGELFF. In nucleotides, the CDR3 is TGTGCCAGCAGCTTAACCATTGGGGGCGCGACCGGGGAGCTGTTTTTT.

CDR3 DNA sequence: TGTGCCAGCAGAGGACAGGGGGCTTTCTACGAGCAGTACTTC. Its translation is CASRGQGAFYEQYF. This chain connects TRBV2 to TRBJ2-7; TRBD1 aligns across 11 bases. J gave up 3 bases and V 6 bases, and 4 bases lay outside the gene matches. The CDR3 covers 14 residues. Germline V CDR1 and CDR2: SNHLY, FYNNEI.

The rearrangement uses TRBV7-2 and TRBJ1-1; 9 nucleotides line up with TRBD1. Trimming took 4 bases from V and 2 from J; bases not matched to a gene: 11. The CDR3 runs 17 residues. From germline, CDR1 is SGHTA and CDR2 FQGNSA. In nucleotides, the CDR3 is TGTGCCAGCAGCTCTTTAACCCTGACAGGGGGTAACACTGAAGCTTTCTTT. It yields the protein CASSSLTLTGGNTEAFF. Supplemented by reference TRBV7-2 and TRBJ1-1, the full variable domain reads GAGVSQSPSNKVTEKGKDVELRCDPISGHTALYWYRQSLGQGLEFLIYFQGNSAPDKSGLPSDRFSAERTGGSVSTLTIQRTQQEDSAVYLCASSSLTLTGGNTEAFFGQGTRLTVV.

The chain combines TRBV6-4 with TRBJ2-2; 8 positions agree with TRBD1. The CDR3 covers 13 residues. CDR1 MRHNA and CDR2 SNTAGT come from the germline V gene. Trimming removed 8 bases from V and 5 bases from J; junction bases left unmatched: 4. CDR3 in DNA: TGTGCCAGCGGGACAGGAAATACCGGGGAGCTGTTTTTT. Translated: CASGTGNTGELFF.

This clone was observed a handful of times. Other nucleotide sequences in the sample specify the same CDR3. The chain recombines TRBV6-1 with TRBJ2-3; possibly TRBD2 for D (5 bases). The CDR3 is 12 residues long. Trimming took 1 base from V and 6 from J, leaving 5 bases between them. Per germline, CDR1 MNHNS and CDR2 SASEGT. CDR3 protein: CASSEGGDTQYF. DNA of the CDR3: TGTGCCAGCAGTGAAGGAGGGGATACGCAGTATTTT.

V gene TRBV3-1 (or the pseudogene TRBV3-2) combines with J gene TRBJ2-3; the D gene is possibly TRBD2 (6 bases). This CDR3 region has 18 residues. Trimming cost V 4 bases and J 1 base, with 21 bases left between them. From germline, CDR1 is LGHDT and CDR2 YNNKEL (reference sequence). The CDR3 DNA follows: TGTGCCAGCAGCCCCCTATTCGGGGGACTTACCGGCACAGATACGCAGTATTTT. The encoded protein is CASSPLFGGLTGTDTQYF.

CDR3 residues: CSASRGSISYEQYF. CDR3 DNA: TGCAGTGCTAGTAGGGGCAGTATCTCCTACGAGCAGTACTTC. V and J are TRBV20-1 and TRBJ2-7; D may be TRBD1 (5 bases). Germline values: CDR1 DFQATT, CDR2 SNEGSKA (reference sequence). The ends were cut back, 3 bases at V and 0 bases at J, with 12 bases in the middle. CDR3 size: 14 residues.

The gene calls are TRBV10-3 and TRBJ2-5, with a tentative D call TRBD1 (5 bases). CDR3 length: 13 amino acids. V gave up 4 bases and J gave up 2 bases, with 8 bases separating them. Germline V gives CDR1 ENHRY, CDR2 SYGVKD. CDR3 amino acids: CAISVGDQETQYF. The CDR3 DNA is TGTGCCATCAGTGTAGGGGATCAAGAGACCCAGTACTTC.

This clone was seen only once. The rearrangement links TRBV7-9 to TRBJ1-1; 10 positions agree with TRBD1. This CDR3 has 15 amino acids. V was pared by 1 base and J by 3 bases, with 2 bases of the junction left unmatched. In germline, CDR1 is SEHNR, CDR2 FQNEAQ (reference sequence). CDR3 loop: CASSLGTGGDTEAFF. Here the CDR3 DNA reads TGTGCCAGCAGCTTAGGGACAGGGGGGGACACTGAAGCTTTCTTT.

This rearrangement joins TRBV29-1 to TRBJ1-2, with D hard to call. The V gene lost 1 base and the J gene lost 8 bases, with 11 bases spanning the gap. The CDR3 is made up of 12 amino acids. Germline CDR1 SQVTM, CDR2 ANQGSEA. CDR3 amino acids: CSVEVLGRGYTF. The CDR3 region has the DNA TGCAGCGTTGAAGTCCTGGGGAGGGGCTACACCTTC.

The CDR3 reads CASILASGYEQYF. In nucleotides, the CDR3 is TGTGCCAGCATCCTAGCTAGCGGCTACGAGCAGTACTTC. The gene calls are TRBV7-9 and TRBJ2-7; 7 positions match TRBD2. The CDR3 length is 13 residues. Germline lookup yields CDR1 SEHNR and CDR2 FQNEAQ (reference sequence). The junction had 6 bases not matched to a gene; V was cut back by 7 bases and J by 3 bases.

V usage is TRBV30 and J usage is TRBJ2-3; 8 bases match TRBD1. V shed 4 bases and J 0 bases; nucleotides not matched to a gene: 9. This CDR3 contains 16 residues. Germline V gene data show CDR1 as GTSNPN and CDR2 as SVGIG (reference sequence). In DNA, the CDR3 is TGTGCCTGGAATATGGGGACAGGCTACAGCACAGATACGCAGTATTTT. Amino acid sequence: CAWNMGTGYSTDTQYF.

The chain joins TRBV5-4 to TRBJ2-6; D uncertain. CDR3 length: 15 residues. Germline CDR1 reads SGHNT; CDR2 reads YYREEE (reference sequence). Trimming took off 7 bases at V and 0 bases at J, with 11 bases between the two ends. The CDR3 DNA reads TGTGCCAGCCGTAGGAGAGACTCTGGGGCCAACGTCCTGACTTTC. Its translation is CASRRRDSGANVLTF.

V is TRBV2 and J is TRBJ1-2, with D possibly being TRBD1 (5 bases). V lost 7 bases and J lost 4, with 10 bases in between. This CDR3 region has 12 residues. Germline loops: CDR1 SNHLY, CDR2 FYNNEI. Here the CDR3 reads CASTDDSYGYTF. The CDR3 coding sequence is TGTGCCAGCACAGACGACAGCTATGGCTACACCTTC.

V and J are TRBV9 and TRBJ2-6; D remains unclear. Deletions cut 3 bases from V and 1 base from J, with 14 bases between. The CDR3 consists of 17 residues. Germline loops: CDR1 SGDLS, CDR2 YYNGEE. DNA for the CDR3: TGTGCCAGCAGCGCGCCGCAGGAACAGTCTGGGGCCAACGTCCTGACTTTC. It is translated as CASSAPQEQSGANVLTF. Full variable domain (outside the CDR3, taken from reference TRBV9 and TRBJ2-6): DSGVTQTPKHLITATGQRVTLRCSPRSGDLSVYWYQQSLDQGLQFLIQYYNGEERAKGNILERFSAQQFPDLHSELNLSSLELGDSALYFCASSAPQEQSGANVLTFGAGSRLTVL.

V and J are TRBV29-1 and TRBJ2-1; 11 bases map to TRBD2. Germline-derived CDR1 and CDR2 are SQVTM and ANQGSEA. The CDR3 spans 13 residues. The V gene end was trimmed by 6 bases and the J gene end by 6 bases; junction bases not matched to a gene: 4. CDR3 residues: CSVLAGGVNEQFF. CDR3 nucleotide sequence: TGCAGCGTCTTAGCGGGGGGGGTCAATGAGCAGTTCTTC.

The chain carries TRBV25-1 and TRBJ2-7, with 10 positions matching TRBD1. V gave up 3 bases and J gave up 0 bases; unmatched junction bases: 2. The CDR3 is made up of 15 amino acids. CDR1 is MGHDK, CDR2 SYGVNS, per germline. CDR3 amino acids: CASSDRTGGSYEQYF. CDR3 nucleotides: TGTGCCAGCAGTGACAGGACAGGGGGCTCCTACGAGCAGTACTTC.